This TCR beta chain was documented in a study of post-analysis software for immune sequencing data. Findings and caveats of the study: Same-batch samples co-clustered strongly by F measure. Relative to controls, patients had 4 or 5 TRBV segments at higher frequency, with TRBV5-6, TRBV5-1 and TRBV20-1 among these.

Incorporated into the TCR beta cDNA libraries were unique molecular identifiers, which served to reduce PCR and sequencing biases. MiXCR, run by TCRdb on the PCR reads, gives a single entry per CDR3 protein. In the table there are 800,000 to 950,000 distinct CDR3 sequences, roughly 58% of which are singletons. CDR3 length: 13 amino acids. Germline trimming cut 5 bases from V and 6 bases from J; bases unmatched to any gene: 6. Germline V lookup: CDR1 DFQATT, CDR2 SNEGSKA (reference sequence). A word on this clonotype: What it recognizes is unknown.

The V call is TRBV20-1, the J call TRBJ2-1; TRBD2 aligns across 8 bases. The material sequenced was blood. This TCR was recovered from a girl aged 5-17 years with multiple sclerosis. CDR3 in DNA: TGCAGTGCTCAGGGACTAGTGGGCAATGAGCAGTTCTTC. Translation: CSAQGLVGNEQFF.